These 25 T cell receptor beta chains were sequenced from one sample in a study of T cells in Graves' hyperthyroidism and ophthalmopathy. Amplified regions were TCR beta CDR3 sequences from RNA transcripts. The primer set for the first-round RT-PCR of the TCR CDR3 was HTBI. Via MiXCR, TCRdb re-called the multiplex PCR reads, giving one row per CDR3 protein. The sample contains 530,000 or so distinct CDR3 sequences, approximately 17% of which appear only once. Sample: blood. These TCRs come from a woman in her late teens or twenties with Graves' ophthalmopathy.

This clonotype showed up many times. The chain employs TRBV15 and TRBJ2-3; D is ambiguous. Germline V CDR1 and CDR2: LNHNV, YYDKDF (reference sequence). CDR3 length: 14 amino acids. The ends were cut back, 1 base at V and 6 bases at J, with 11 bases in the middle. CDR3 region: CATSRVERTDTQYF. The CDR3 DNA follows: TGTGCCACCAGCAGAGTTGAGCGAACGGATACGCAGTATTTT. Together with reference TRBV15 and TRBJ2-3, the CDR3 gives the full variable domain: DAMVIQNPRYQVTQFGKPVTLSCSQTLNHNVMYWYQQKSSQAPKLLFHYYDKDFNNEADTPDNFQSRRPNTSFCFLDIRSPGLGDTAMYLCATSRVERTDTQYFGPGTRLTVL.

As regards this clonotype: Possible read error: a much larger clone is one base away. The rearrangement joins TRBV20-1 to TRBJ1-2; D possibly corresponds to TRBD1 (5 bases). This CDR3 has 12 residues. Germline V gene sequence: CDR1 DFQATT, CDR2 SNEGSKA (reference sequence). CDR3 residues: CSSSSRVGGYTF. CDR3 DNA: TGCAGTTCTAGTAGCAGGGTTGGGGGCTACACCTTC.

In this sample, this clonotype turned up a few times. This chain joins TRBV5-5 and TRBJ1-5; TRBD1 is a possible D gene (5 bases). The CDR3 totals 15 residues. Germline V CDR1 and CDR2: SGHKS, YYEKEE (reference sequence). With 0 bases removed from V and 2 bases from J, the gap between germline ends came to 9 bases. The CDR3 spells CASSLGVRGNQPQHF. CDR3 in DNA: TGTGCCAGCAGCTTGGGAGTCAGGGGCAATCAGCCCCAGCATTTT.

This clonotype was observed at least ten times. The CDR3 DNA is TGTGCCAGCAGCTTAGGCACGAGGGAACAGCCCCAGCATTTT. Translated: CASSLGTREQPQHF. The V call is TRBV7-8, the J call TRBJ1-5; D gene uncertain. Germline V lookup: CDR1 SGHVS, CDR2 FQNEAQ. Between the trimmed V and J ends, which lost 1 base and 7 bases, there was a span of 11 bases. The CDR3 covers 14 residues.

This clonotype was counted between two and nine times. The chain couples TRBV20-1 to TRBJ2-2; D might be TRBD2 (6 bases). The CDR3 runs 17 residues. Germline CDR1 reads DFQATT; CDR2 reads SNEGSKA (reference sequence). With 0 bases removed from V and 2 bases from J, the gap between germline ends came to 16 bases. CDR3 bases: TGCAGTGCTAGAGATCCTACCGGGACTTACAACACCGGGGAGCTGTTTTTT. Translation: CSARDPTGTYNTGELFF.

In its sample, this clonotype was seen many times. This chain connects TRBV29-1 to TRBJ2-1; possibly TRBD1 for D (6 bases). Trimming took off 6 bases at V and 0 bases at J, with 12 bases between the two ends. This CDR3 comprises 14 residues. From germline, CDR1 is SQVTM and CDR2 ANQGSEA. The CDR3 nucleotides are TGCAGCGTCCAACAGGGTAGCTCCTACAATGAGCAGTTCTTC. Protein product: CSVQQGSSYNEQFF.

Written as DNA, the CDR3 is TGTGCCAGCAGCCAAATCCGGGACTATGGCTACACCTTC. Protein sequence: CASSQIRDYGYTF. The chain joins TRBV5-4 to TRBJ1-2; the D is unclear. The CDR3 loop spans 13 amino acids. CDR1 is SGHNT, CDR2 YYREEE, per germline (reference sequence). V lost 4 bases and J 3 bases, leaving 10 bases between the germline ends.

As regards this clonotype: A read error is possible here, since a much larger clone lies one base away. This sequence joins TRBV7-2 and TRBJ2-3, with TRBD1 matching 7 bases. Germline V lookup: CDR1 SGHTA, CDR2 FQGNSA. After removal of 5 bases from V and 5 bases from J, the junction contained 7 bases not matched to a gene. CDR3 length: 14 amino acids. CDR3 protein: CASSLRQGVDTQYF. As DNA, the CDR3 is TGTGCCAGCAGCCTCAGACAGGGAGTAGATACGCAGTATTTT.

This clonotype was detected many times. CDR3 residues: CACSKSLTSSMENEQFF. CDR3 DNA: TGTGCCTGTTCAAAAAGCCTGACTAGCTCGATGGAGAATGAGCAGTTCTTC. The chain uses TRBV30 and TRBJ2-1; 7 bases match TRBD2. Per germline, CDR1 GTSNPN and CDR2 SVGIG (reference sequence). The V and J ends lost 6 bases and 7 bases, in that order; junction bases with no gene match: 21. The CDR3 totals 17 residues. Based on the CDR3 plus reference TRBV30 and TRBJ2-1, the full variable domain is SQTIHQWPATLVQPVGSPLSLECTVEGTSNPNLYWYRQAAGRGLQLLFYSVGIGQISSEVPQNLSASRPQDRQFILSSKKLLLSDSGFYLCACSKSLTSSMENEQFFGPGTRLTVL.

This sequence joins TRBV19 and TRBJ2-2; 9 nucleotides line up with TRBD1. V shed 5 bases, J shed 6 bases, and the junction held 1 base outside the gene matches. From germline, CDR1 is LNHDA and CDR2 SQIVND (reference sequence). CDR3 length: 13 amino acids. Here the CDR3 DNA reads TGTGCCAGTAGTGGGACAGGGTCCGGGGAGCTGTTTTTT. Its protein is CASSGTGSGELFF.

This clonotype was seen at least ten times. CDR3 DNA: TGTGCCAGCAGTTTGAGGGAGCCCGGCGAGCAGTACTTC. Its protein product is CASSLREPGEQYF. The chain couples TRBV28 to TRBJ2-7; D is perhaps TRBD2 (5 bases). The CDR3 spans 13 residues. The germline V gene encodes CDR1 MDHEN and CDR2 SYDVKM. V was clipped by 3 bases and J by 6 bases, with 12 bases between them.

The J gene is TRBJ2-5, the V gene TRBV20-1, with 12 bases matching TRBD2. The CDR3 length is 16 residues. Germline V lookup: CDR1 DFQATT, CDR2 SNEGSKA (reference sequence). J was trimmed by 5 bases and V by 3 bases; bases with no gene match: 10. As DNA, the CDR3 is TGCAGTGCTAGTGAGACTAGCGGGAGTACGCGGGAGACCCAGTACTTC. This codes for CSASETSGSTRETQYF.

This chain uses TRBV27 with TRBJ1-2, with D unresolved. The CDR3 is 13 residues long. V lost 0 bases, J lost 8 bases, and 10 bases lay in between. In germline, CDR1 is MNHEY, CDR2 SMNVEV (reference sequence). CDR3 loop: CASSLSLWAGYTF. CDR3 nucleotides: TGTGCCAGCAGTTTATCTCTGTGGGCGGGCTACACCTTC.

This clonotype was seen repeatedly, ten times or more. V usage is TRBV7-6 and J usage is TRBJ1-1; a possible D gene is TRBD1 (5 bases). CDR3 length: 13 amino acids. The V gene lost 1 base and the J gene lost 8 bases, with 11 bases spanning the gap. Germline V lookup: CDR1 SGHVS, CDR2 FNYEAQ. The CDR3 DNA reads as TGTGCCAGCAGCTTAGTAGATGGGGGGGAAGCTTTCTTT. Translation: CASSLVDGGEAFF.

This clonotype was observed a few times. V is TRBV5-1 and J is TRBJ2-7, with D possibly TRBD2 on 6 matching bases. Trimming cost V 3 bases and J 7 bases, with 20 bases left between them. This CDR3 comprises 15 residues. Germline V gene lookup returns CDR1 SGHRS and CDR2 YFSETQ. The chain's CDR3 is CASSYSGTSEGEQYF. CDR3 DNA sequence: TGCGCCAGCAGCTACTCCGGGACTTCGGAAGGAGAGCAGTACTTC.

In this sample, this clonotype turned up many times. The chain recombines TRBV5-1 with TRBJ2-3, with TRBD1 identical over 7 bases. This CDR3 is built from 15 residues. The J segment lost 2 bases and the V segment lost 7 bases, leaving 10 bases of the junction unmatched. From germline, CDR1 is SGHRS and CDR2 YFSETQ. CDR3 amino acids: CASGLTGELTDTQYF. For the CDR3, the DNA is TGCGCCAGCGGTCTAACAGGGGAACTCACAGATACGCAGTATTTT.

The CDR3 loop reads CASSYSSSGLVGPQYF. The CDR3 DNA reads TGTGCCAGCAGTTACTCGTCTTCCGGGTTGGTAGGGCCCCAGTACTTC. This chain connects TRBV6-6 to TRBJ2-5; unclear D gene. V dropped 0 bases and J dropped 9 bases, with 20 bases sitting between them. Germline lookup yields CDR1 MNHNY and CDR2 SVGAGI (reference sequence). The CDR3 sequence is 16 residues long.

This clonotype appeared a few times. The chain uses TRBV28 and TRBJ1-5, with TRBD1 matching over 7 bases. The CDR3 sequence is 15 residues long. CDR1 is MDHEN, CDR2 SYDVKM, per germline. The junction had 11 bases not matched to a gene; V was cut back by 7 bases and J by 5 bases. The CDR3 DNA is TGTGCCAGCATAAAAGAGGGGACAGAATATCAGCCCCAGCATTTT. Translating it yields CASIKEGTEYQPQHF.

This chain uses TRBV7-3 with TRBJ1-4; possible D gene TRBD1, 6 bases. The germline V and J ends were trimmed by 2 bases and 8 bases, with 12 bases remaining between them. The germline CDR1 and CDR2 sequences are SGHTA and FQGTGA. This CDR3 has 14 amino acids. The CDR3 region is CASSLGGADEKLFF. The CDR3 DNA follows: TGTGCCAGCAGCTTAGGGGGCGCGGACGAAAAACTGTTTTTT.

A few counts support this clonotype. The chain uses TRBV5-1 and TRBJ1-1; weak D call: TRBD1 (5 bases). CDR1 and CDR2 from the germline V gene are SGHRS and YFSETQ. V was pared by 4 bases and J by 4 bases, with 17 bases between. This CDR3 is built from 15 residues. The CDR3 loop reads CASSPTLERGTEAFF. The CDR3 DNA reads TGCGCCAGCAGCCCTACTCTTGAGAGGGGCACTGAAGCTTTCTTT.

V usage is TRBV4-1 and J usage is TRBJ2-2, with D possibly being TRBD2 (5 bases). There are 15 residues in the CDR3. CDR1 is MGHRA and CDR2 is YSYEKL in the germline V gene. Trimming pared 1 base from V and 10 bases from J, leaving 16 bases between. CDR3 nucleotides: TGCGCCAGCAGCCAAGCCCCGGGCCGAGCGGAGGAGCTGTTTTTT. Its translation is CASSQAPGRAEELFF.

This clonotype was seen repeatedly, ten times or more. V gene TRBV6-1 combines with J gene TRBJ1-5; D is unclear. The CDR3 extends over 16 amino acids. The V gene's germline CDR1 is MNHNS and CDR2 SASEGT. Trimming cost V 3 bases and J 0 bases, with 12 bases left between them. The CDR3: CASSEGFGNSNQPQHF. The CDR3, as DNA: TGTGCCAGCAGTGAGGGGTTTGGGAATAGCAATCAGCCCCAGCATTTT.

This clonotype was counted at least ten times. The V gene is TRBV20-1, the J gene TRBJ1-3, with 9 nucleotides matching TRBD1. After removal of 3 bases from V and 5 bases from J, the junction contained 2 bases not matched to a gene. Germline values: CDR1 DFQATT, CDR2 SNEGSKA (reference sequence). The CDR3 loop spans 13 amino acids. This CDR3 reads CSARGQGRNTIYF. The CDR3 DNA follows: TGCAGTGCTAGGGGACAGGGACGAAACACCATATATTTT.

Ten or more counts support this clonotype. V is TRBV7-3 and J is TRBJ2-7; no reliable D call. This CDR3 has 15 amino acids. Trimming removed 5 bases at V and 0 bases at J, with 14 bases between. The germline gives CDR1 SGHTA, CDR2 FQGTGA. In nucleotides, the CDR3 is TGTGCCAGCAGCCAAGGGCCAGGTGTCTCCTACGAGCAGTACTTC. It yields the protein CASSQGPGVSYEQYF.

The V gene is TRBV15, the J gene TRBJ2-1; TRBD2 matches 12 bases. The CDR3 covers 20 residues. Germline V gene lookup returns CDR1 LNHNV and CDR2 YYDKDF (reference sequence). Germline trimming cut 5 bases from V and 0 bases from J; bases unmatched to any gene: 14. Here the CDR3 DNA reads TGTGCCACCAGCCCCCAAGGAACTAGCGGGAGGCTGAGCTCCTACAATGAGCAGTTCTTC. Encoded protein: CATSPQGTSGRLSSYNEQFF.